The clone carrying this T cell receptor beta chain has more than one count but fewer than ten. The data were produced by immunoSEQ multiplex PCR, yet TCRdb's version contains in-frame clones alone and is incomplete. In the table there are about 50,000 clones, approximately 88% of which are singletons. The CDR3 is 12 residues long. The germline V gene has CDR1 GTSNPN and CDR2 SVGIG (reference sequence). V gave up 8 bases and J gave up 0 bases; unmatched junction bases: 1. This sample was taken from a study of OX40 agonist ivuxolimab in advanced cancers. The timepoints at which blood was sampled were baseline, cycle 4 day 1, and cycle 7 day 1.

This chain connects TRBV30 to TRBJ1-1, with 9 bases lining up with TRBD1. This material consisted of CD4+ or CD8+ T cells sorted from blood, taken in a trial of the OX40 agonist ivuxolimab. This receptor was taken from an adult with an advanced solid tumor such as melanoma, head and neck, liver or kidney cancer. The DNA for the CDR3 is TGTGCCCGACAGGGGGTGAACACTGAAGCTTTCTTT. Its translation: CARQGVNTEAFF.